This T cell receptor beta chain was captured in a study of blood T cell repertoires in COVID-19. The wider study: The study drew acute and convalescent COVID-19 samples from the United States, Italy and Spain. T cells, B-cell-depleted T cells, or PBMCs supplied cDNA or gDNA.

Only in-frame clones appear in the TCRdb table, and some are missing; sequencing was by immunoSEQ multiplex PCR. This sample has 370,000 or so clones, with around 87% found just once. Germline CDR1 and CDR2: SGHNT and YYREEE (reference sequence). Trimming cost V 1 base and J 5 bases, with 12 bases left between them. CDR3 length equals 14 residues. The TCR originated in a man aged 25 to 45 who had recovered from COVID-19. Sequenced material: PBMCs or T cells enriched from blood (not recorded which). This sequence joins TRBV5-4 and TRBJ2-5; a weak D match, TRBD2 (7 bases). The chain's CDR3 is CASSLWGGSETQYF. In nucleotides, the CDR3 is TGTGCCAGCAGCTTGTGGGGGGGCTCGGAGACCCAGTACTTC.